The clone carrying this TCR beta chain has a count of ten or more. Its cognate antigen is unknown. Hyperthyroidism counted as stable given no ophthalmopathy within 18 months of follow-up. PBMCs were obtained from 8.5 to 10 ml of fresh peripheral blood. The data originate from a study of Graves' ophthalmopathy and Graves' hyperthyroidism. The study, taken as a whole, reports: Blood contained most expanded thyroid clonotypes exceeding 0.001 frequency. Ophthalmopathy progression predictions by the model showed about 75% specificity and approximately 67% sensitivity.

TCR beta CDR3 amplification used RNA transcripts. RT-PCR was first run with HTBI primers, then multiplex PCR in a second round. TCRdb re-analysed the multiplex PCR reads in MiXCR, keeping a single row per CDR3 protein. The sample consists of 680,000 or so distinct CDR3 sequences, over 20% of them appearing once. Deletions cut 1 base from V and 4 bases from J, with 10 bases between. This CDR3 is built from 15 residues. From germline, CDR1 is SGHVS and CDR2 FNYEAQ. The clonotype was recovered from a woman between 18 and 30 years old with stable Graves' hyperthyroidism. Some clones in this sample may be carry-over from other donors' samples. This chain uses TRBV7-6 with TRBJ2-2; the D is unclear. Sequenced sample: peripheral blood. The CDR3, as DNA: TGTGCCAGCAGCTTAGACCCCACCGGCACCGGGGAGCTGTTTTTT. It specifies CASSLDPTGTGELFF.